These 21 T cell receptor beta chains were all obtained from the same sample, sequenced in a study of breast tumors, draining lymph nodes, adjacent tissues. TCRdb recomputed calls from the multiplex PCR reads with MiXCR, one row per CDR3 protein. The table records some 53,000 distinct CDR3 sequences, 42% of them present only once. Sequenced: breast tumor tissue. These receptors were obtained from a female donor with breast cancer. Some clones in this sample may be carry-over from other donors' samples.

Only a few counts were recorded for this clonotype. This may come from a read error, since a much larger clone is one base off. V gene TRBV5-5 combines with J gene TRBJ1-2; 7 bases align to TRBD1. V shed 5 bases and J 9 bases; nucleotides not matched to a gene: 10. Per the germline V gene, CDR1 is SGHKS and CDR2 is YYEKEE (reference sequence). The CDR3 length is 13 residues. The CDR3 nucleotides are TGTGCCAGCAGACTGACAGGGCCCGCTAGCTACACCTTC. Amino acid sequence: CASRLTGPASYTF.

The J gene is TRBJ2-7, the V gene TRBV25-1, with D perhaps TRBD2 (6 bases). With 4 bases removed from V and 1 base from J, the gap between germline ends came to 17 bases. The germline V gene encodes CDR1 MGHDK and CDR2 SYGVNS. CDR3 length: 16 amino acids. CDR3 residues: CASSVPGSEGSYEQYF. CDR3 nucleotide sequence: TGTGCCAGCAGTGTACCCGGGTCGGAGGGTTCCTACGAGCAGTACTTC.

This clonotype was found many times. This rearrangement joins TRBV30 to TRBJ2-7; 12 bases map to TRBD2. J gave up 6 bases and V 8 bases, and 11 bases lay outside the gene matches. Per germline, CDR1 GTSNPN and CDR2 SVGIG (reference sequence). The CDR3 has 14 amino acids. Written as DNA, the CDR3 is TGTGCCGTAACCCTAGCGGGAGGGCTCTTCGAGCAGTACTTC. It yields the protein CAVTLAGGLFEQYF.

The chain links TRBV6-5 to TRBJ1-2, with D uncertain. V was clipped by 7 bases and J by 3 bases, with 12 bases between them. The germline V gene encodes CDR1 MNHEY and CDR2 SVGAGI. The CDR3 is 13 amino acids. CDR3 sequence: CASTHRPDYGYTF. CDR3 coding DNA: TGTGCCAGCACCCACCGGCCTGACTATGGCTACACCTTC.

With regard to this clonotype: Given a much more abundant clone one base away, this may be a read error. CDR3 region: CASSSSSAGLNSGANVLTF. The DNA of the CDR3 is TGTGCCAGCAGCTCATCATCGGCGGGGCTAAACTCTGGGGCCAACGTCCTGACTTTC. This chain links TRBV5-4 with TRBJ2-6; perhaps TRBD2 as D (6 bases). Per germline, CDR1 SGHNT and CDR2 YYREEE (reference sequence). V dropped 3 bases and J dropped 0 bases, with 19 bases sitting between them. CDR3 size: 19 residues.

At least ten counts were recorded for this clonotype. V and J are TRBV14 and TRBJ1-6; no definite D call. The V gene lost 6 bases and the J gene lost 0 bases, with 9 bases spanning the gap. Germline-derived CDR1 and CDR2 are SGHDN and FVKESK. This CDR3 is built from 15 residues. The CDR3 loop is CASRPSSSYNSPLHF. In DNA form, the CDR3 reads TGTGCCAGCAGACCCTCGAGCTCCTATAATTCACCCCTCCACTTT.

This clonotype appeared a single time. The chain employs TRBV20-1 and TRBJ2-7; TRBD2 matches 9 bases. V shed 6 bases, J shed 3 bases, and the junction held 9 bases outside the gene matches. In germline, CDR1 is DFQATT, CDR2 SNEGSKA (reference sequence). The CDR3 is made up of 14 amino acids. In nucleotides, the CDR3 is TGCAGTGCGCCCTTAGCGGGGGCGGGCTACGAGCAGTACTTC. The encoded protein is CSAPLAGAGYEQYF.

This clonotype was counted ten times or more. The chain recombines TRBV12-3 or TRBV12-4 with TRBJ1-3; perhaps TRBD1 as D (5 bases). This CDR3 comprises 15 residues. V was trimmed by 6 bases and J by 7 bases, leaving 19 bases between them. The CDR3 sequence is CASSPGGGSKNTIYF. The CDR3 DNA is TGTGCCAGCAGCCCTGGGGGGGGAAGCAAGAACACCATATATTTT.

Ten or more counts support this clonotype. The V gene is TRBV7-2, the J gene TRBJ2-1; TRBD2 matches 10 bases. The germline CDR1 and CDR2 sequences are SGHTA and FQGNSA. With 4 bases clipped from V and 4 bases from J, the junction kept 4 bases outside the gene matches. This CDR3 is 15 amino acids long. DNA of the CDR3: TGTGCCAGCAGCTCGACTAGCGGGCCGTACAATGAGCAGTTCTTC. Protein sequence: CASSSTSGPYNEQFF.

This clonotype was seen ten or more times. A much larger clonotype is one base distant, so this may be a read error. The chain carries TRBV11-3 and TRBJ2-5; 7 bases are a match to TRBD1. CDR3 length equals 13 residues. Germline CDR1 reads SGHNT; CDR2 reads YENEEA. In DNA, the CDR3 is TGTGCCGGCAGCTGGGACAGTCAAGAGACCCAGTACTTC. Protein sequence: CAGSWDSQETQYF.

The count of this clonotype is one. A much larger clone lies a single base off, so this may be a read error. The genes are TRBV19 and TRBJ2-1; 9 bases are a match to TRBD1. Trimming took 11 bases from V and 6 from J; bases not matched to a gene: 14. The CDR3 runs to 15 residues. CDR1 and CDR2 (germline): LNHDA, SQIVND (reference sequence). The CDR3 nucleotides read TGTGCCGGTAATCCAGACGGGACAGGGCGCAATGAGCAGTTCTTC. It is translated as CAGNPDGTGRNEQFF.

This clonotype is deemed medium-sized. The V call is TRBV29-1, the J call TRBJ1-2; D remains ambiguous. This CDR3 comprises 13 residues. Germline V lookup: CDR1 SQVTM, CDR2 ANQGSEA. V was clipped by 6 bases and J by 8 bases, with 19 bases between them. The CDR3 loop reads CSVSLTEIYGYTF. The DNA of the CDR3 is TGCAGCGTCTCATTGACGGAGATATACGGCTACACCTTC.

This clonotype was counted at least ten times. The gene calls are TRBV12-3 or TRBV12-4 and TRBJ2-3; 9 nucleotides align to TRBD2. The CDR3 runs to 16 residues. V lost 6 bases, J lost 6 bases, and 13 bases stayed unmatched. The CDR3 protein is CASSLTSGPAGDTQYF. In nucleotides, the CDR3 is TGTGCCAGCAGCCTTACTAGCGGGCCCGCCGGGGATACGCAGTATTTT.

The chain carries TRBV29-1 and TRBJ1-2; 9 bases are a match to TRBD1. This CDR3 region has 12 residues. V dropped 8 bases and J dropped 7; count of bases not matched to a gene: 8. The germline V gene encodes CDR1 SQVTM and CDR2 ANQGSEA. CDR3 in amino acids: CSLGQGGVGYTF. CDR3 nucleotide sequence: TGCAGCTTGGGACAGGGCGGGGTTGGCTACACCTTC.

Many counts were recorded for this clonotype. This rearrangement joins TRBV28 to TRBJ2-7; TRBD2 aligns across 7 bases. From germline, CDR1 is MDHEN and CDR2 SYDVKM. This CDR3 is 13 amino acids long. Unmatched junction bases numbered 5, after V lost 8 bases and J lost 1 base. The CDR3 bases are TGTGCCAGCCTGGGGACTACATCCTACGAGCAGTACTTC. Protein product: CASLGTTSYEQYF.

This clonotype showed up just once. A much larger clone differs by one base, so this may be a read error. The genes are TRBV6-2 or TRBV6-3 and TRBJ2-1; TRBD2 agrees at 14 bases. The germline gives CDR1 MNHEY, CDR2 SVGEGT. Unmatched junction bases numbered 4, after V lost 6 bases and J lost 9 bases. The CDR3 is made up of 14 amino acids. The CDR3 DNA reads as TGTGCCAGCAGGCCCGGACTAGCGGGGGGTGAGCAGTTCTTC. This translates into CASRPGLAGGEQFF.

On this clonotype itself: Possible read error: a much larger clone is one base away. J is TRBJ2-3 and V is TRBV12-5; TRBD2 matches 10 bases. CDR3 length: 14 amino acids. CDR1 LGHNT and CDR2 FRNRAP come from the germline V gene. The V gene end was trimmed by 3 bases and the J gene end by 4 bases; junction bases not matched to a gene: 1. CDR3 DNA: TGTGCTAGTGGTTTCGGGACTAGCGCAGATACGCAGTATTTT. Protein sequence: CASGFGTSADTQYF.

The V and J genes are TRBV29-1 and TRBJ2-1, with D uncertain. This CDR3 has 11 residues. Trimming removed 6 bases at V and 3 bases at J, with 6 bases between. The germline V gene has CDR1 SQVTM and CDR2 ANQGSEA. CDR3 residues: CSVPFYNEQFF. The CDR3 DNA is TGCAGCGTGCCCTTCTACAATGAGCAGTTCTTC.

This clonotype showed up many times. The gene calls are TRBV7-2 and TRBJ2-3; TRBD2 might be the D (6 bases). This CDR3 contains 15 residues. The germline V gene has CDR1 SGHTA and CDR2 FQGNSA. V was pared by 3 bases and J by 5 bases, with 15 bases between. CDR3 in amino acids: CASSLGGGPGDTQYF. The CDR3 region has the DNA TGTGCCAGCAGCTTGGGAGGAGGGCCTGGAGATACGCAGTATTTT.

This clonotype occurred many times. The J gene is TRBJ1-5, the V gene TRBV10-3, with D unclear. V was cut by 2 bases and J by 4 bases, with 3 bases left in between. Germline V gene sequence: CDR1 ENHRY, CDR2 SYGVKD. This CDR3 spans 12 amino acids. Here the CDR3 reads CAISETNQPQHF. The CDR3 DNA follows: TGTGCCATCAGTGAGACAAATCAGCCCCAGCATTTT.

The chain is built from TRBV19 and TRBJ1-3, with D possibly being TRBD1 (5 bases). The CDR3 is 15 amino acids. CDR1 and CDR2 from the germline V gene are LNHDA and SQIVND (reference sequence). V lost 3 bases to trimming and J lost 0 bases, with 9 bases between them. The CDR3 DNA reads as TGTGCCAGTAGTATTTCGGGGGGCTCTGGAAACACCATATATTTT. Amino acid sequence: CASSISGGSGNTIYF.